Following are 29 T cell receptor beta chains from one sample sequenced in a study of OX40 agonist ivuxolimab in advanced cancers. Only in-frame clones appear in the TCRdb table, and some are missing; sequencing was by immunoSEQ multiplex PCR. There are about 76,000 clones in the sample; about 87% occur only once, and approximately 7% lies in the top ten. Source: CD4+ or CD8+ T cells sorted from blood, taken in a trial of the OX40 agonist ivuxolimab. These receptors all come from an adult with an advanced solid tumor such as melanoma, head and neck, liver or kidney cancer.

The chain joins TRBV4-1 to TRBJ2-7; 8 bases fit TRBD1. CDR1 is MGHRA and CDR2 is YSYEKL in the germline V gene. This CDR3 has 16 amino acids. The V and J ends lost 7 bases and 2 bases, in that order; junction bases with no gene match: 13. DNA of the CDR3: TGCGCCAGCACCTTCGGCCCAACAGGGGGACCCTACGAGCAGTACTTC. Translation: CASTFGPTGGPYEQYF.

The CDR3 DNA reads TGTGCCAGCAGCCTTCACTGGGGGAGTGAGCAGTTCTTC. Translated: CASSLHWGSEQFF. This chain uses TRBV14 with TRBJ2-1; either TRBD1 or TRBD2 may supply D (5 bases each). This CDR3 is built from 13 residues. Trimming cost V 4 bases and J 9 bases, with 13 bases left between them. CDR1 SGHDN and CDR2 FVKESK come from the germline V gene.

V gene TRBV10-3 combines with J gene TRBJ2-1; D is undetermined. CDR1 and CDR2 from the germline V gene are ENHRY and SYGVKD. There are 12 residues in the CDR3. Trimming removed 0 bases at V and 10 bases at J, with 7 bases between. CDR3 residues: CAISESTVEQFF. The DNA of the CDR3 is TGTGCCATCAGTGAGTCCACGGTAGAGCAGTTCTTC.

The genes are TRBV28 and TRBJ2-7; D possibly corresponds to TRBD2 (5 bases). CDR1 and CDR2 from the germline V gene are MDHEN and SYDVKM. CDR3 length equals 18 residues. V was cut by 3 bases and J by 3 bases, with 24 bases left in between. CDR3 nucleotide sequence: TGTGCCAGCAGTTTCGCGGGCGGAGGAGATCTAAGAGTCTACGAGCAGTACTTC. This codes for CASSFAGGGDLRVYEQYF.

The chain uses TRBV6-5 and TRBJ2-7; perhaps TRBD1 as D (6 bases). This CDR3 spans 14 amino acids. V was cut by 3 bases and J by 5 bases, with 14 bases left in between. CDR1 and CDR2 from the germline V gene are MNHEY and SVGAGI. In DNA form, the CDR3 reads TGTGCCAGCAGTTATCCCAACAGGGACCACGAGCAGTACTTC. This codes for CASSYPNRDHEQYF.

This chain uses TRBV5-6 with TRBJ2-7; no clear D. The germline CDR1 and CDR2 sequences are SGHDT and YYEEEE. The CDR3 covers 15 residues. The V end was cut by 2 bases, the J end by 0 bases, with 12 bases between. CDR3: CASSLRAVSSYEQYF. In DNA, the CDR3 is TGTGCCAGCAGCTTAAGGGCTGTGAGCTCCTACGAGCAGTACTTC. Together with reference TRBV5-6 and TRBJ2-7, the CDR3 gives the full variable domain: DAGVTQSPTHLIKTRGQQVTLRCSPKSGHDTVSWYQQALGQGPQFIFQYYEEEERQRGNFPDRFSGHQFPNYSSELNVNALLLGDSALYLCASSLRAVSSYEQYFGPGTRLTVT.

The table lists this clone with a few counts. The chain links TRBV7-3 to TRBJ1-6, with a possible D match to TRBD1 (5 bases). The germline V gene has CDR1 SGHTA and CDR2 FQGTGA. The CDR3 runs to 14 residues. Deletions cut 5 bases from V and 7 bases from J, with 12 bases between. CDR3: CASSLRETNSPLHF. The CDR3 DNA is TGTGCCAGCAGCCTCAGGGAGACGAATTCACCCCTCCACTTT.

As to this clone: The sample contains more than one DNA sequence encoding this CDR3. As DNA, the CDR3 is TGTGCCAGCAGCTTAAGGGGGGGCACAGATACGCAGTATTTT. Translated, it gives CASSLRGGTDTQYF. This chain connects TRBV7-3 to TRBJ2-3; D may be TRBD2 (6 bases). This CDR3 is built from 14 residues. Trimming removed 1 base from V and 1 base from J, with 6 bases in between. Germline assignment: CDR1 SGHTA and CDR2 FQGTGA. The whole variable domain, filled in from reference TRBV7-3 and TRBJ2-3, reads GAGVSQTPSNKVTEKGKYVELRCDPISGHTALYWYRQSLGQGPEFLIYFQGTGAADDSGLPNDRFFAVRPEGSVSTLKIQRTERGDSAVYLCASSLRGGTDTQYFGPGTRLTVL.

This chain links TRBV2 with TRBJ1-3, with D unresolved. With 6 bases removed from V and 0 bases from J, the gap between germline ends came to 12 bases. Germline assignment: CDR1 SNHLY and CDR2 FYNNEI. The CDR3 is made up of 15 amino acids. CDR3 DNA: TGTGCCAGCAGCTTGGGTCTGGCCTCTGGAAACACCATATATTTT. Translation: CASSLGLASGNTIYF.

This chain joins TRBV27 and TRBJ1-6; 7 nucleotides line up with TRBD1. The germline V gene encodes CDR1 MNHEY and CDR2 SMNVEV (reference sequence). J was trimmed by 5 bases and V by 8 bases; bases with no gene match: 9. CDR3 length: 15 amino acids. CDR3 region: CASRPETGHNSPLHF. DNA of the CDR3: TGTGCCAGCCGTCCCGAGACAGGGCATAATTCACCCCTCCACTTT.

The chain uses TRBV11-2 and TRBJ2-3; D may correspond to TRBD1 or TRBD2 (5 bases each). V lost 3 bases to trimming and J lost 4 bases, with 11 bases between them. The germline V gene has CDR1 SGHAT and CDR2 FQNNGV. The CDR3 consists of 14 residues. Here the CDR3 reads CASSFLGDADTQYF. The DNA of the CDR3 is TGTGCCAGCAGCTTTTTGGGGGACGCAGATACGCAGTATTTT.

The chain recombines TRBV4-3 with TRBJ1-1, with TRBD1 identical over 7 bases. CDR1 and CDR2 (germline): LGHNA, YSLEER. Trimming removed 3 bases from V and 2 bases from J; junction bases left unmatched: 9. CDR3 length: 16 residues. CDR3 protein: CASSQTFGTENTEAFF. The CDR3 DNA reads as TGCGCCAGCAGCCAGACCTTCGGGACAGAAAACACTGAAGCTTTCTTT.

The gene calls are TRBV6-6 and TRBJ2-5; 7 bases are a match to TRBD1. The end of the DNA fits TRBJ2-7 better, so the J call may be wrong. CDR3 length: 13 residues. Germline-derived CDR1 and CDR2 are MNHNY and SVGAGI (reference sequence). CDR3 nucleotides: TGTGCCAGCAGTTTATACAGGGGATACGAGCAGTACTTC. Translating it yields CASSLYRGYEQYF.

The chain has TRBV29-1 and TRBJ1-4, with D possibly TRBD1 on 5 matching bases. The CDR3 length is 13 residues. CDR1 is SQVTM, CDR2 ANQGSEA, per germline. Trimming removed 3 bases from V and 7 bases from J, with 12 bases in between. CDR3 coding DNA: TGCAGCGTTGATCCAGGGCGCGGTGAAAAACTGTTTTTT. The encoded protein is CSVDPGRGEKLFF.

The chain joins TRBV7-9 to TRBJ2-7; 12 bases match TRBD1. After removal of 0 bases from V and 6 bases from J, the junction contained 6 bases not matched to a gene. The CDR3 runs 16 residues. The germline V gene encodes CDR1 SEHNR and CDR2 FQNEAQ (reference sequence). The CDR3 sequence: CASSLARDRGRGEQYF. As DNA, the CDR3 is TGTGCCAGCAGCTTAGCCCGGGACAGGGGGCGGGGCGAGCAGTACTTC.

The CDR3 spells CASSRRGNQPQHF. CDR3 nucleotides: TGTGCCAGCAGTCGCAGGGGGAATCAGCCCCAGCATTTT. The chain links TRBV28 to TRBJ1-5; 7 bases map to TRBD1. The germline V gene has CDR1 MDHEN and CDR2 SYDVKM. The CDR3 has 13 amino acids. Germline trimming cut 5 bases from V and 4 bases from J; bases unmatched to any gene: 2. Full variable domain (outside the CDR3, taken from reference TRBV28 and TRBJ1-5): DVKVTQSSRYLVKRTGEKVFLECVQDMDHENMFWYRQDPGLGLRLIYFSYDVKMKEKGDIPEGYSVSREKKERFSLILESASTNQTSMYLCASSRRGNQPQHFGDGTRLSIL.

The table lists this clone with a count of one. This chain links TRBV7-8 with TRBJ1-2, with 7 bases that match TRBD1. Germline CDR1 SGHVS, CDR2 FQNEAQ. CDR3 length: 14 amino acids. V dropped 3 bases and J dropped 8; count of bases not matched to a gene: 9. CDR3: CASSLGQNYNGYTF. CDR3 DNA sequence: TGTGCCAGCAGCTTGGGACAGAACTATAACGGCTACACCTTC.

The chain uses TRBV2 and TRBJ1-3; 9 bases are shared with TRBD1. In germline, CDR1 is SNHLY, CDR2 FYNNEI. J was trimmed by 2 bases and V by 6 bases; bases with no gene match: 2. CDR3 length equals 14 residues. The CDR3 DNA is TGTGCCAGCAGGGGGGACAGGGCTGGAAACACCATATATTTT. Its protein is CASRGDRAGNTIYF. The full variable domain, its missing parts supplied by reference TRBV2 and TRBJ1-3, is EPEVTQTPSHQVTQMGQEVILRCVPISNHLYFYWYRQILGQKVEFLVSFYNNEISEKSEIFDDQFSVERPDGSNFTLKIRSTKLEDSAMYFCASRGDRAGNTIYFGEGSWLTVV.

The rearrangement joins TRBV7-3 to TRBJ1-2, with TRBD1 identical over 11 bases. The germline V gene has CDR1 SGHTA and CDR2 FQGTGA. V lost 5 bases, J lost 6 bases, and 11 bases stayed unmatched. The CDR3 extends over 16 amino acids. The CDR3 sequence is CASSEIPGQGEDGYTF. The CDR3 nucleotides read TGTGCCAGCAGCGAGATTCCGGGACAGGGGGAAGATGGCTACACCTTC. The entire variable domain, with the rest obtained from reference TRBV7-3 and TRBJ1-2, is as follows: GAGVSQTPSNKVTEKGKYVELRCDPISGHTALYWYRQSLGQGPEFLIYFQGTGAADDSGLPNDRFFAVRPEGSVSTLKIQRTERGDSAVYLCASSEIPGQGEDGYTFGSGTRLTVV.

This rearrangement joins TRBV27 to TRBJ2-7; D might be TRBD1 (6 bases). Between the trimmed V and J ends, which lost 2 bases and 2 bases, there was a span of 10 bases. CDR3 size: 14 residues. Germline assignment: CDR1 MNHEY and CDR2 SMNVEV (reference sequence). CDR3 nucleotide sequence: TGTGCCAGCAGTTTAACAGGGTCAACCTACGAGCAGTACTTC. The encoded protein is CASSLTGSTYEQYF.

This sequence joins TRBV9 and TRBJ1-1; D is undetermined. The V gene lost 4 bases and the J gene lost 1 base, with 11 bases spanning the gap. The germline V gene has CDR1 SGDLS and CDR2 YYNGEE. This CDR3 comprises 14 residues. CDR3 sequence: CASSPLIANTEAFF. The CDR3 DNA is TGTGCCAGCAGCCCCCTTATAGCGAACACTGAAGCTTTCTTT. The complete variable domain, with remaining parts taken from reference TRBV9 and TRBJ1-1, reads DSGVTQTPKHLITATGQRVTLRCSPRSGDLSVYWYQQSLDQGLQFLIQYYNGEERAKGNILERFSAQQFPDLHSELNLSSLELGDSALYFCASSPLIANTEAFFGQGTRLTVV.

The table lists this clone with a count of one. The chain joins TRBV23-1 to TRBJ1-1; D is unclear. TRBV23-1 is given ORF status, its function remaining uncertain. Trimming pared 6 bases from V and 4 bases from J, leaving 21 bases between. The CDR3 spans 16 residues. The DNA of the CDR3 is TGCGCCAGCAGGCCTACCGGGCCGTGGGAGGTCACTGAAGCTTTCTTT. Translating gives CASRPTGPWEVTEAFF.

The CDR3 region has the DNA TGTGCCAGCAGCTTAGTAAGGACAGGGGCCTACAATGAGCAGTTCTTC. Its translation is CASSLVRTGAYNEQFF. The V gene is TRBV7-2, the J gene TRBJ2-1, with TRBD1 identical over 9 bases. Germline values: CDR1 SGHTA, CDR2 FQGNSA. Unmatched junction bases numbered 3, after V lost 1 base and J lost 2 bases. CDR3 length: 16 residues. Filled out from reference TRBV7-2 and TRBJ2-1, the complete variable domain reads GAGVSQSPSNKVTEKGKDVELRCDPISGHTALYWYRQSLGQGLEFLIYFQGNSAPDKSGLPSDRFSAERTGGSVSTLTIQRTQQEDSAVYLCASSLVRTGAYNEQFFGPGTRLTVL.

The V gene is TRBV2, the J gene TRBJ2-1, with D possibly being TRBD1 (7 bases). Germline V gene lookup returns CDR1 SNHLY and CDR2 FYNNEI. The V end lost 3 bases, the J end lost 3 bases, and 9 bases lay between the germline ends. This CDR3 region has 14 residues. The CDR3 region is CASSDQGGYNEQFF. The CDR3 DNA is TGTGCCAGCAGTGACCAGGGGGGCTACAATGAGCAGTTCTTC.

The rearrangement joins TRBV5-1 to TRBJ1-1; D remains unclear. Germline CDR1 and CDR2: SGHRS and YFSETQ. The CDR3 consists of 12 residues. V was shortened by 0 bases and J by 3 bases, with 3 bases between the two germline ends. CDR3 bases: TGCGCCAGCAGCTTGGGGGACACTGAAGCTTTCTTT. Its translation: CASSLGDTEAFF.

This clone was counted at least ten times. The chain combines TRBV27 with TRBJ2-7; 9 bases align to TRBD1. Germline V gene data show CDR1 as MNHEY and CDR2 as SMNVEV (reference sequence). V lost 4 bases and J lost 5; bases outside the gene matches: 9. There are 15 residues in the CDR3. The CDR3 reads CASSSPGQGVHEQYF. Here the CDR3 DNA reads TGTGCCAGCAGTTCCCCGGGACAGGGTGTCCACGAGCAGTACTTC.

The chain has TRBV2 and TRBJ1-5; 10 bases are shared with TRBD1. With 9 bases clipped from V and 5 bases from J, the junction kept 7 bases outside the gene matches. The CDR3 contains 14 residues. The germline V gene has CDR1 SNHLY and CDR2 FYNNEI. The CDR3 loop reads CASTGTGEDQPQHF. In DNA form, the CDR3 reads TGTGCCAGTACCGGGACAGGGGAGGATCAGCCCCAGCATTTT. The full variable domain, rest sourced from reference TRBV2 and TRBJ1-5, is EPEVTQTPSHQVTQMGQEVILRCVPISNHLYFYWYRQILGQKVEFLVSFYNNEISEKSEIFDDQFSVERPDGSNFTLKIRSTKLEDSAMYFCASTGTGEDQPQHFGDGTRLSIL.

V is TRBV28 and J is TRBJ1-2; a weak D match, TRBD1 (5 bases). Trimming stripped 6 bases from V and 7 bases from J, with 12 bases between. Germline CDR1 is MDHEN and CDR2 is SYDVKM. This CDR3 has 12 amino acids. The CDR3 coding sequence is TGTGCCAGCAGGTATGGGGGACGTGGCTACACCTTC. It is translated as CASRYGGRGYTF.

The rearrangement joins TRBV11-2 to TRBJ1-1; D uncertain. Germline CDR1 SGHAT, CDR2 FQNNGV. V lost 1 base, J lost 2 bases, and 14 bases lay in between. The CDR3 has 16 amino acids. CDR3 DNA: TGTGCCAGCAGCTTAGCCCGGGCCCCTTTTAACACTGAAGCTTTCTTT. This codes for CASSLARAPFNTEAFF.